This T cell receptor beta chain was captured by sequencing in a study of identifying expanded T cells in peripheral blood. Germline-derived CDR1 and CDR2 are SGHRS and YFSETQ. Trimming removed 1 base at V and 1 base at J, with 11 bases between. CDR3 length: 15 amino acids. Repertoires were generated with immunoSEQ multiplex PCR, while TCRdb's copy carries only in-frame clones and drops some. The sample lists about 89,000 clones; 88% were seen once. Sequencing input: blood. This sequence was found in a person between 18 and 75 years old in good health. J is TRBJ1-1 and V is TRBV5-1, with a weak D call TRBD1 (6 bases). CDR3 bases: TGCGCCAGCAGCTTGAATGGGGGCTCGAACACTGAAGCTTTCTTT. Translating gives CASSLNGGSNTEAFF.